The rows below give T cell receptor beta chains drawn from one sample of a study of blood T cells in healthy people across ages. Each CDR3 protein gets one entry after TCRdb re-called the 5' RACE reads with MiXCR. Of roughly 2 million distinct CDR3 sequences listed, about 50% were seen once; the top ten hold approximately 2.1%. The sequenced material came from blood. The source of these receptors is a woman in her 40s in good health. Each CDR3 is given with its conserved first and last residue. A D gene is named only where the DNA matches it firmly. Some rows mark clone size as missing; the rest say once, few, many or name a class of expanded clone.

clone_size	d_call	v_call	j_call	cdr3_aa	cdr3_nt
.	.	TRBV20-1	TRBJ1-6	CSAREAPSIGNSPLHF	TGCAGTGCTAGAGAGGCACCATCGATCGGGAATTCACCCCTCCACTTT
.	TRBD2	TRBV10-2	TRBJ2-1	CASREALGAQETQFF	TGCGCCAGCCGGGAGGCCTTAGGGGCCCAAGAGACCCAGTTCTTC
.	.	TRBV28	TRBJ2-1	CASSRNQGEQFF	TGTGCCAGCAGCCGTAACCAAGGAGAGCAGTTCTTC
.	.	TRBV27	TRBJ2-1	CASSLTGVDGPRSGQFF	TGTGCCAGCAGTTTAACTGGGGTCGACGGCCCCAGGAGCGGGCAGTTCTTC
.	.	TRBV6-1	TRBJ1-2	CASSEIWGLTNYGYTF	TGTGCCAGCAGTGAGATTTGGGGTCTTACTAACTATGGCTACACCTTC
.	.	TRBV6-5	TRBJ1-1	CASSYSPGQGRAEAFF	TGTGCCAGCAGTTACTCCCCGGGACAAGGAAGGGCTGAAGCTTTCTTT
.	.	TRBV10-3	TRBJ2-1	CAISGSSFSYNEQFF	TGTGCCATCAGCGGCAGTTCGTTCTCCTACAATGAGCAGTTCTTC
.	TRBD1	TRBV27	TRBJ2-7	CASSPDGTGYYEQYF	TGTGCCAGCAGTCCCGACGGGACAGGCTACTACGAGCAGTACTTC
.	TRBD1	TRBV2	TRBJ2-3	CATKRDSVTTSTDTQYF	TGTGCCACCAAACGGGACAGCGTTACCACTAGCACAGATACGCAGTATTTT
.	.	TRBV7-2	TRBJ2-7	CASSLAPVRGEMYEQYF	TGTGCCAGCAGCTTAGCTCCCGTTAGAGGGGAGATGTACGAGCAGTACTTC
few	TRBD1	TRBV29-1	TRBJ2-3	CSVLEGGGTDTQYF	TGCAGCGTCCTTGAAGGGGGCGGCACAGATACGCAGTATTTT
.	TRBD2	TRBV29-1	TRBJ2-7	CSASSGGYHEQYF	TGCAGCGCCTCTTCCGGGGGGTACCACGAGCAGTACTTC
.	TRBD2	TRBV7-6	TRBJ2-7	CASSARSGGSYEQYF	TGTGCCAGCAGCGCCCGAAGCGGGGGCTCCTACGAGCAGTACTTC
many	.	TRBV28	TRBJ2-5	CASNSQETQYF	TGTGCCAGCAATTCTCAAGAGACCCAGTACTTC
few	.	TRBV29-1	TRBJ1-2	CSVEGDVSFNYGYTF	TGCAGCGTTGAAGGGGACGTTAGTTTTAACTATGGCTACACCTTC
few	.	TRBV9	TRBJ2-5	CANRGGLAETQYF	TGTGCCAATAGGGGGGGATTGGCGGAGACCCAGTACTTC
few	TRBD2	TRBV10-3	TRBJ2-3	CAIRAAGERTDTQYF	TGTGCCATCAGGGCAGCGGGGGAACGCACAGATACGCAGTATTTT
.	TRBD1	TRBV20-1	TRBJ1-6	CSARPVQGGNSPLHF	TGCAGTGCTCGACCAGTACAGGGGGGTAATTCACCCCTCCACTTT
few	TRBD2	TRBV4-2	TRBJ2-5	CASSQELAGPQYF	TGTGCCAGCAGCCAAGAGTTAGCGGGGCCCCAGTACTTC
.	.	TRBV20-1	TRBJ2-4	CSAIDRRLGIQYF	TGCAGTGCTATTGACAGGCGACTTGGCATTCAGTACTTC
many	TRBD1	TRBV6-6	TRBJ2-5	CASSDRGKETQYF	TGTGCCAGCAGCGACAGGGGAAAAGAGACCCAGTACTTC
.	TRBD1	TRBV29-1	TRBJ2-7	CSVGGQGHYEQYF	TGCAGCGTTGGGGGACAGGGGCACTACGAGCAGTACTTC
many	.	TRBV4-1	TRBJ2-4	CASSLQENIQYF	TGCGCCAGCAGCCTACAGGAAAACATTCAGTACTTC
.	.	TRBV27	TRBJ2-1	CASRAHGLFQEQFF	TGTGCCAGCAGGGCCCATGGCCTGTTCCAAGAGCAGTTCTTC
few	TRBD1	TRBV7-3	TRBJ2-3	CASSPRRPGQGDTDTQYF	TGTGCCAGCAGCCCACGAAGACCGGGACAGGGAGACACAGATACGCAGTATTTT
few	TRBD1	TRBV18	TRBJ2-1	CASSPGTGSGNEQFF	TGTGCCAGCTCACCTGGGACAGGCTCAGGGAATGAGCAGTTCTTC
many	.	TRBV24-1	TRBJ2-5	CATSESEETQYF	TGTGCCACCAGTGAATCGGAAGAGACCCAGTACTTC
.	TRBD1	TRBV11-3	TRBJ2-1	CASSRYPGQGYNEQFF	TGTGCCAGCAGTAGGTACCCGGGACAGGGCTACAATGAGCAGTTCTTC
.	TRBD1	TRBV5-1	TRBJ2-5	CASRPREDRVAQTQYF	TGCGCCAGCAGACCACGGGAAGACAGGGTAGCCCAGACCCAGTACTTC
once	.	TRBV28	TRBJ2-1	CASSYGRGAVNEQFF	TGTGCCAGCAGTTACGGCCGGGGGGCGGTGAATGAGCAGTTCTTC
.	.	TRBV6-2/TRBV6-3	TRBJ2-2	CASSFLGTNTGELFF	TGTGCCAGCAGTTTCCTGGGAACGAACACCGGGGAGCTGTTTTTT
.	.	TRBV6-2/TRBV6-3	TRBJ2-5	CASSSLDRHQETQYF	TGTGCCAGCAGTTCCCTAGACAGGCACCAAGAGACCCAGTACTTC
.	.	TRBV18	TRBJ2-1	CASSGVAGSEQFF	TGTGCCAGCTCTGGGGTAGCTGGGTCTGAGCAGTTCTTC
many	.	TRBV28	TRBJ2-5	CASSLPGAKTQYF	TGTGCCAGCAGTTTACCGGGGGCGAAGACCCAGTACTTC
once	.	TRBV2	TRBJ1-1	CASRSGHWNTEAFF	TGTGCCAGTAGGTCGGGACACTGGAACACTGAAGCTTTCTTT
few	TRBD1	TRBV7-9	TRBJ2-1	CASSPRTGLRNEQFF	TGTGCCAGCAGCCCACGGACAGGGTTAAGGAATGAGCAGTTCTTC
.	.	TRBV28	TRBJ1-1	CASTRVGSTEAFF	TGTGCCAGCACCCGAGTTGGTTCCACTGAAGCTTTCTTT
.	.	TRBV5-1	TRBJ1-4	CASSQERQSNEKLFF	TGCGCCAGCAGTCAAGAAAGACAGTCTAATGAAAAACTGTTTTTT
few	TRBD2	TRBV9	TRBJ2-1	CASSVLAGGLSYNEQFF	TGTGCCAGCAGCGTACTAGCGGGGGGGCTATCCTACAATGAGCAGTTCTTC
.	.	TRBV19	TRBJ2-6	CASSHRPTGGSGANVLTF	TGTGCCAGTAGTCATAGACCGACAGGTGGATCTGGGGCCAACGTCCTGACTTTC
few	TRBD1	TRBV4-1	TRBJ2-5	CASSQGTGLGETQYF	TGCGCCAGCAGCCAAGGGACAGGGCTAGGAGAGACCCAGTACTTC
few	TRBD1	TRBV27	TRBJ2-1	CASIPRTGVLVGEQFF	TGTGCCAGCATTCCCCGGACAGGGGTCTTGGTTGGTGAGCAGTTCTTC
.	.	TRBV2	TRBJ2-5	CASRPGTNQETQYF	TGTGCCAGCAGACCCGGGACAAACCAAGAGACCCAGTACTTC
.	.	TRBV24-1	TRBJ1-2	CATSDAGESYGYTF	TGTGCCACCAGTGATGCAGGGGAGAGCTATGGCTACACCTTC
.	.	TRBV27	TRBJ1-6	CASSSPGINSPLHF	TGTGCCAGCAGTTCCCCAGGGATTAATTCACCCCTCCACTTT
.	.	TRBV4-1	TRBJ2-5	CASSQITPETQYF	TGCGCCAGCAGCCAAATTACGCCAGAGACCCAGTACTTC
few	TRBD1	TRBV28	TRBJ2-7	CASVTIQGSVYEQYF	TGTGCCAGCGTCACCATACAGGGGTCCGTATACGAGCAGTACTTC
.	TRBD2	TRBV24-1	TRBJ2-7	CAAGTSYEQYF	TGTGCCGCGGGGACTAGCTATGAGCAGTACTTC
.	TRBD2	TRBV7-2	TRBJ2-1	CASSLVSLSGRGYNEQFF	TGTGCCAGCAGCTTAGTCAGTTTAAGCGGGAGGGGATACAATGAGCAGTTCTTC
few	.	TRBV25-1	TRBJ2-7	CASNNGGSYEQYF	TGTGCCTCTAATAACGGCGGATCCTACGAGCAGTACTTC
.	TRBD1	TRBV7-2	TRBJ1-2	CASSFRQGYGYTF	TGTGCCAGCAGTTTCCGACAGGGCTATGGCTACACCTTC
.	.	TRBV7-2	TRBJ1-1	CASSPDIGPRGTEAFF	TGTGCCAGCAGCCCCGATATAGGGCCAAGGGGCACTGAAGCTTTCTTT
.	.	TRBV7-2	TRBJ2-6	CASNIRPQTVSGANVLTF	TGTGCCAGCAATATTAGACCCCAAACAGTCTCTGGGGCCAACGTCCTGACTTTC
few	.	TRBV29-1	TRBJ2-1	CSVFGTVRNNEQFF	TGCAGCGTTTTTGGAACAGTGAGAAACAATGAGCAGTTCTTC
few	.	TRBV4-1	TRBJ2-1	CASSRKGDEQFF	TGCGCCAGCAGCCGAAAAGGGGATGAGCAGTTCTTC
many	TRBD2	TRBV5-1	TRBJ2-1	CASSFSGGANEQFF	TGCGCCAGCAGCTTTAGCGGGGGGGCCAATGAGCAGTTCTTC
few	.	TRBV20-1	TRBJ2-1	CSARRTIGYNEQFF	TGCAGTGCTAGGAGGACTATAGGTTACAATGAGCAGTTCTTC
.	TRBD2	TRBV25-1	TRBJ2-7	CASSSSGGAPYNEQYF	TGTGCCAGCAGTTCTAGCGGGGGGGCCCCCTACAATGAGCAGTACTTC
.	.	TRBV6-5	TRBJ2-5	CASSKTMRETQYF	TGTGCCAGCAGCAAGACTATGAGGGAGACCCAGTACTTC